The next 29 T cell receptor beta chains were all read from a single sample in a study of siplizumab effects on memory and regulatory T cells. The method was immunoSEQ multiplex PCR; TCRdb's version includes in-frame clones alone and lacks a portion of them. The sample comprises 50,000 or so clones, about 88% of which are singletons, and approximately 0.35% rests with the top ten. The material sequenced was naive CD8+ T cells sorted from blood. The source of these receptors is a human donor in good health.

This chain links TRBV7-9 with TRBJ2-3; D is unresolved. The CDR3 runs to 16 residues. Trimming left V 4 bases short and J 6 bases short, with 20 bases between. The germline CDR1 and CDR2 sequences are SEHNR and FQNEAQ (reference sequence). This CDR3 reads CASSSITTPYPDTQYF. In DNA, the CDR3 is TGTGCCAGCAGCTCTATCACTACCCCATATCCCGATACGCAGTATTTT.

The CDR3: CASSTGLVGNEQFF. The CDR3, as DNA: TGTGCCAGTAGTACGGGACTAGTTGGCAATGAGCAGTTCTTC. The chain couples TRBV19 to TRBJ2-1, with 8 bases identical to TRBD2. V was pared by 4 bases and J by 6 bases, with 5 bases of the junction left unmatched. Germline loops: CDR1 LNHDA, CDR2 SQIVND (reference sequence). The CDR3 runs to 14 residues. Based on the CDR3 plus reference TRBV19 and TRBJ2-1, the full variable domain is DGGITQSPKYLFRKEGQNVTLSCEQNLNHDAMYWYRQDPGQGLRLIYYSQIVNDFQKGDIAEGYSVSREKKESFPLTVTSAQKNPTAFYLCASSTGLVGNEQFFGPGTRLTVL.

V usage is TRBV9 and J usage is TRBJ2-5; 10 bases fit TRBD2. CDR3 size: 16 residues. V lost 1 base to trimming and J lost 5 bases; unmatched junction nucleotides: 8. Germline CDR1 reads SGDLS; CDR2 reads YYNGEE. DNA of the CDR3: TGTGCCAGCAGCGTAAGCGTTAGCGGGGGGCCGGAGACCCAGTACTTC. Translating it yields CASSVSVSGGPETQYF.

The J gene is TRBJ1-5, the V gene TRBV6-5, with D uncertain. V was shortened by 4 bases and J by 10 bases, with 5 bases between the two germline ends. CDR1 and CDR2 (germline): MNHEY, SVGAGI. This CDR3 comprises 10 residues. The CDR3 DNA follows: TGTGCCAGCAGTTCCGGCCCCCAGCATTTT. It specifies CASSSGPQHF.

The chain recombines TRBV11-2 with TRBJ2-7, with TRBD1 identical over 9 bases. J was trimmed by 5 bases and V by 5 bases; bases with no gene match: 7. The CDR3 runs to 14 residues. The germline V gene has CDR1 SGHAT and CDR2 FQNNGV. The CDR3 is CASSTGQGLHEQYF. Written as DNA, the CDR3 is TGTGCCAGCAGCACGGGACAGGGACTCCACGAGCAGTACTTC.

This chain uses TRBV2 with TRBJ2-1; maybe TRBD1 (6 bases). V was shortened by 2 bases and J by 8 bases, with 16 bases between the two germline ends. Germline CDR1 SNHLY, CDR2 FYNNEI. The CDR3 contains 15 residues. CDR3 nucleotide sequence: TGTGCCAGCAGTGAACCCCGGGACATACGCTATGAGCAGTTCTTC. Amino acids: CASSEPRDIRYEQFF.

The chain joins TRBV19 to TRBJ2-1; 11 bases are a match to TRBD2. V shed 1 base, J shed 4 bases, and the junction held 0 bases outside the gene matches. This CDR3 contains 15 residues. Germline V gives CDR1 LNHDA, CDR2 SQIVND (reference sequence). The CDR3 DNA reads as TGTGCCAGTAGTATAGGACTAGCGGGGTACAATGAGCAGTTCTTC. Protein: CASSIGLAGYNEQFF.

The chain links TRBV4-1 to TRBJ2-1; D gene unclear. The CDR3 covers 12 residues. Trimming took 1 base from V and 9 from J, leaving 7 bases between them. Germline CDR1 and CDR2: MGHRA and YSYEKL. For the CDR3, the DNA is TGCGCCAGCAGCCAAGGGCGGTTTGAGCAGTTCTTC. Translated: CASSQGRFEQFF.

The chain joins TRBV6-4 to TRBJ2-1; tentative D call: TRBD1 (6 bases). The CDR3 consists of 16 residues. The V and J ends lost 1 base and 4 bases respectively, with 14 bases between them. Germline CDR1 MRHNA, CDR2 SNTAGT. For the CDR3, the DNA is TGTGCCAGCAGTGACTTTGGGACAACCCTTTACAATGAGCAGTTCTTC. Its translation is CASSDFGTTLYNEQFF.

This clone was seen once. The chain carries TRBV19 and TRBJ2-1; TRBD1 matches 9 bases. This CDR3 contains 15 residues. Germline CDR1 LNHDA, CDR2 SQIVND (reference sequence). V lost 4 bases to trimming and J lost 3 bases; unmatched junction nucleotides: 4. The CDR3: CASSTQGAFYNEQFF. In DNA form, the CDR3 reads TGTGCCAGTAGTACACAGGGGGCTTTCTACAATGAGCAGTTCTTC. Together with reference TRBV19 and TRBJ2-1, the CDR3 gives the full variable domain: DGGITQSPKYLFRKEGQNVTLSCEQNLNHDAMYWYRQDPGQGLRLIYYSQIVNDFQKGDIAEGYSVSREKKESFPLTVTSAQKNPTAFYLCASSTQGAFYNEQFFGPGTRLTVL.

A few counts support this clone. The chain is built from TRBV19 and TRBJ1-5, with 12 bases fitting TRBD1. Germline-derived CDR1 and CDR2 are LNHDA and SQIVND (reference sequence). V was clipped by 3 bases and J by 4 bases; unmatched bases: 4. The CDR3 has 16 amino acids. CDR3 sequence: CASSIGDRGRNQPQHF. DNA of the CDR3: TGTGCCAGTAGTATCGGGGACAGGGGGCGGAATCAGCCCCAGCATTTT.

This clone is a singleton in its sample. The CDR3 coding sequence is TGTGCCAGCAGCTTGGCATTTACAGGGTCTGGAAACACCATATATTTT. Protein: CASSLAFTGSGNTIYF. This rearrangement joins TRBV5-6 to TRBJ1-3, with D possibly matching TRBD1 (6 bases). This CDR3 has 16 residues. The ends were cut back, 0 bases at V and 1 base at J, with 11 bases in the middle. From germline, CDR1 is SGHDT and CDR2 YYEEEE.

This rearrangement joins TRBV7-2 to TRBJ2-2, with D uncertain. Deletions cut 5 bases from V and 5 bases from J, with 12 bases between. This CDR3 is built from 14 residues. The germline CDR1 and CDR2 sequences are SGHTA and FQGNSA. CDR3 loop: CASSPIPTTGELFF. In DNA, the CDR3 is TGTGCCAGCAGCCCGATTCCCACGACCGGGGAGCTGTTTTTT.

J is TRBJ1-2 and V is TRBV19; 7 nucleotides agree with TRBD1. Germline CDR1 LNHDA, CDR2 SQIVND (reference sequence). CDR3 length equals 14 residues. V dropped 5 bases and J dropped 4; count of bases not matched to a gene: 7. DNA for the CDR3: TGTGCCAGTAGTCCTACAGGGGTCCCCTATGGCTACACCTTC. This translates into CASSPTGVPYGYTF.

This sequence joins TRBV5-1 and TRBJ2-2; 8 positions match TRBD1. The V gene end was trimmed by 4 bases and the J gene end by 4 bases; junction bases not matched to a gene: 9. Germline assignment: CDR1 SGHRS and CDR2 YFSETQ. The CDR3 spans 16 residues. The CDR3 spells CASSAPGGVRTGELFF. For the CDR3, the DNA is TGCGCCAGCAGCGCACCAGGGGGCGTACGCACCGGGGAGCTGTTTTTT.

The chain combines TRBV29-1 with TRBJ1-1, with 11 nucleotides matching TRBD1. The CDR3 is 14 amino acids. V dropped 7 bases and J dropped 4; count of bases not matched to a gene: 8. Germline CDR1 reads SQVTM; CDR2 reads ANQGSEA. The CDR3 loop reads CSAVGGTGGTEAFF. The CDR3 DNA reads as TGCAGCGCTGTAGGGGGGACAGGGGGCACTGAAGCTTTCTTT. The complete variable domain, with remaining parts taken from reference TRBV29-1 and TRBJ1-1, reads SAVISQKPSRDICQRGTSLTIQCQVDSQVTMMFWYRQQPGQSLTLIATANQGSEATYESGFVIDKFPISRPNLTFSTLTVSNMSPEDSSIYLCSAVGGTGGTEAFFGQGTRLTVV.

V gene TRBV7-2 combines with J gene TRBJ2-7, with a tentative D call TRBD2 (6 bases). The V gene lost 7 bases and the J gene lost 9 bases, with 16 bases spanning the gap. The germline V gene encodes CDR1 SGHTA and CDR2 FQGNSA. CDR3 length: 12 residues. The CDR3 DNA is TGTGCCAGCACCCAGGAGGGGCAGAGGCAGTACTTC. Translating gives CASTQEGQRQYF.

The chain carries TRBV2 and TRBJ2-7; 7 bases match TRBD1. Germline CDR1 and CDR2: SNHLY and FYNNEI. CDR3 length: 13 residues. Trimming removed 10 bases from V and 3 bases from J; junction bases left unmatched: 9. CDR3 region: CATRGQSGYEQYF. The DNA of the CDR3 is TGTGCCACTAGGGGACAGTCGGGCTACGAGCAGTACTTC.

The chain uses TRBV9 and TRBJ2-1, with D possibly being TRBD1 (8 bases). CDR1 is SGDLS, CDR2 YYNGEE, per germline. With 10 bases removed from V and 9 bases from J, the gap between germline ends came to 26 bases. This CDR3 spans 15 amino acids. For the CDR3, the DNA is TGTGCCTCTAACACACAGGGGGGGCCATACCCTGAGCAGTTCTTC. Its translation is CASNTQGGPYPEQFF. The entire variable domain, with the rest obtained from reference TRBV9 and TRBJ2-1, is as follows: DSGVTQTPKHLITATGQRVTLRCSPRSGDLSVYWYQQSLDQGLQFLIQYYNGEERAKGNILERFSAQQFPDLHSELNLSSLELGDSALYFCASNTQGGPYPEQFFGPGTRLTVL.

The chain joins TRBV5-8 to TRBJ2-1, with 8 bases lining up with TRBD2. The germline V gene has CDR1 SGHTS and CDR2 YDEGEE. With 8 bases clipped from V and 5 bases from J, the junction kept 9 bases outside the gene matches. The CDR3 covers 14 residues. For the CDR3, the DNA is TGTGCCAGTGAAGCGGGAGAGGGGGACAATGAGCAGTTCTTC. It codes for CASEAGEGDNEQFF. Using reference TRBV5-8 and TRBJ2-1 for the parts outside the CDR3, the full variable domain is EAGVTQSPTHLIKTRGQQATLRCSPISGHTSVYWYQQALGLGLQFLLWYDEGEERNRGNFPPRFSGRQFPNYSSELNVNALELEDSALYLCASEAGEGDNEQFFGPGTRLTVL.

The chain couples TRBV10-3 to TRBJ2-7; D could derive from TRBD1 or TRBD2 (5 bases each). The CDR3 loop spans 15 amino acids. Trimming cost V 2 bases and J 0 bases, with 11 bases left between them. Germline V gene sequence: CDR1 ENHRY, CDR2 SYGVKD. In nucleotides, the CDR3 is TGTGCCATCAGTGAGCCCGGGACGGTCTCCTACGAGCAGTACTTC. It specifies CAISEPGTVSYEQYF.

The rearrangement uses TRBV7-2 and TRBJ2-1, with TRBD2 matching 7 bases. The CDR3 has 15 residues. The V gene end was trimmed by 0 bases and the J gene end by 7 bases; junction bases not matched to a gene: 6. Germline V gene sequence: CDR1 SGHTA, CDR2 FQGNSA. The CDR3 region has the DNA TGTGCCAGCAGCTTAGCGGGAGGGCAGAGGAATGAGCAGTTCTTC. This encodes CASSLAGGQRNEQFF.

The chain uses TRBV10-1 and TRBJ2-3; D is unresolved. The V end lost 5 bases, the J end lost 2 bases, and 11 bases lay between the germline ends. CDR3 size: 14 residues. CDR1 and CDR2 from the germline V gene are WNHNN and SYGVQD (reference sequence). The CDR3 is CASSPTGPTDTQYF. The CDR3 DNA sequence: TGCGCCAGCAGTCCGACGGGCCCCACAGATACGCAGTATTTT.

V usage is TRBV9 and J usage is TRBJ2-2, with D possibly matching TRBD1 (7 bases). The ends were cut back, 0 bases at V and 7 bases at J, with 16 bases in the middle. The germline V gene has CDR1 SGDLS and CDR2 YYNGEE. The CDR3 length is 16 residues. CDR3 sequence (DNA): TGTGCCAGCAGCGTAGCAGGGGGGCCCGAGAACGGGGAGCTGTTTTTT. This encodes CASSVAGGPENGELFF.

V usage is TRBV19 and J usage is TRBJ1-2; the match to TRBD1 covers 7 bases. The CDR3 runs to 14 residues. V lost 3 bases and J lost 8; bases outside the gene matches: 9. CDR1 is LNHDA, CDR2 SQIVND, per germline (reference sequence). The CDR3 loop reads CASSIRSETGGYTF. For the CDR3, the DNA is TGTGCCAGTAGTATCCGATCCGAGACAGGGGGCTACACCTTC. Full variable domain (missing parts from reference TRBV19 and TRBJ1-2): DGGITQSPKYLFRKEGQNVTLSCEQNLNHDAMYWYRQDPGQGLRLIYYSQIVNDFQKGDIAEGYSVSREKKESFPLTVTSAQKNPTAFYLCASSIRSETGGYTFGSGTRLTVV.

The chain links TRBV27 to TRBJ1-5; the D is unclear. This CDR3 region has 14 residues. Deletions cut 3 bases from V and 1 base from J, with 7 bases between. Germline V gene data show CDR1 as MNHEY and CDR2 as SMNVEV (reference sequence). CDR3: CASSFLASNQPQHF. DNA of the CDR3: TGTGCCAGCAGTTTTCTGGCGAGCAATCAGCCCCAGCATTTT.

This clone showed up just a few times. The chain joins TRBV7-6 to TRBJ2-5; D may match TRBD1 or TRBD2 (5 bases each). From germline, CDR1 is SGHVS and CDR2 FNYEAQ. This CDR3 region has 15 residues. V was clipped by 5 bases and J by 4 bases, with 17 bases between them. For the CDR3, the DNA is TGTGCCAGCAGCCGCCCAGAGGGGCTCGGAGAGACCCAGTACTTC. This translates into CASSRPEGLGETQYF.

DNA for the CDR3: TGTGCCAGCAGTGAAAGGGGGGGTAACAATGAGCAGTTCTTC. It is translated as CASSERGGNNEQFF. The chain is built from TRBV27 and TRBJ2-1; D is possibly TRBD2 (7 bases). The CDR3 is made up of 14 amino acids. The germline V gene has CDR1 MNHEY and CDR2 SMNVEV (reference sequence). V lost 5 bases and J 5 bases, leaving 13 bases between the germline ends.

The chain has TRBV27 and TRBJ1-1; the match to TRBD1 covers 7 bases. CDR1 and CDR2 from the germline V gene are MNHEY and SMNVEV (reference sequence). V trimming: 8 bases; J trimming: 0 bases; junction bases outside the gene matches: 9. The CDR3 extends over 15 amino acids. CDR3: CASREGAAMNTEAFF. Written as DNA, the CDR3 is TGTGCCAGCCGGGAGGGGGCGGCAATGAACACTGAAGCTTTCTTT.